This T cell receptor (beta chain) was captured in a study of T cell changes during pregnancy in multiple sclerosis (dated by TCRdb to the late 2010s). At the level of the whole study: Changes in the T cell repertoire over the course of pregnancy were examined in this study in women with multiple sclerosis.

Turning to this clone: Its antigen is not yet known. There are no base qualities to consult, and no much larger clone falls within one base.

Library preparation used the immunoSEQ multiplex PCR assay. TCRdb re-hosts the immuneACCESS table, in-frame sequences only. Its copies lack some clones; in the studies checked, an unresolved V gene accounts for under half of them, and the cause for the rest is not known. In all, the sample holds about 130,000 clones, and 90% to 96% of those were seen once. Clones ranked in the top ten supply 0.44% of the sample. V is trimmed back by 0 bases and J by 8 bases, and the junction contains 14 bases that no gene match accounts for. The cysteine opens and the phenylalanine closes a CDR3 of 17 amino acids. Only the CDR3 portion is preserved as DNA: 51 bases, with reading frame beginning at the first base. The germline V gene provides CDR1 SGDLS and CDR2 YYNGEE.

Recombination connected TRBV9 to TRBJ1-2, with TRBD1 matching 9 junction bases. The clonotype comes from a female donor with multiple sclerosis, enrolled in a pregnancy study. Sequencing used peripheral blood, obtained after pregnancy. The DNA reads TGTGCCAGCAGCGTAGTGACAGGGGGGGGTGGATTGCGCGGCTACACCTTC. Translation gives CASSVVTGGGGLRGYTF.